These 11 T cell receptor beta chains share one sample of origin, sequenced in a study of blood T cell repertoires in COVID-19. Some clones are missing from TCRdb's copy, which holds only in-frame ones; the method was immunoSEQ multiplex PCR. The sample carries 190,000 or so clones, around 78% recorded once. Sample: peripheral blood. These receptor sequences come from an elderly woman with active or convalescent COVID-19.

The chain joins TRBV11-2 to TRBJ1-4, with no clear D. Germline V lookup: CDR1 SGHAT, CDR2 FQNNGV. The CDR3 is 17 residues long. Trimming stripped 1 base from V and 0 bases from J, with 12 bases between. CDR3 nucleotides: TGTGCCAGCAGCTTAGTCGGCGGGATTCCAACTAATGAAAAACTGTTTTTT. Amino acids: CASSLVGGIPTNEKLFF.

This clone has only one observation. V usage is TRBV5-6 and J usage is TRBJ2-3; 9 nucleotides align to TRBD2. The germline V gene encodes CDR1 SGHDT and CDR2 YYEEEE. The CDR3 runs to 16 residues. V lost 0 bases and J lost 0; bases outside the gene matches: 2. The CDR3 bases are TGTGCCAGCAGCTTGGGACTAGCGGCTAGCACAGATACGCAGTATTTT. The encoded protein is CASSLGLAASTDTQYF.

The rearrangement joins TRBV18 to TRBJ2-5, with a tentative D call TRBD1 (5 bases). V was clipped by 3 bases and J by 5 bases, with 19 bases between them. Germline loops: CDR1 KGHSH, CDR2 LQKENI. The CDR3 consists of 16 residues. The CDR3 nucleotides read TGTGCCAGCTCACCGAAGAATCCAGGGTCCCGGGAGACCCAGTACTTC. It translates to CASSPKNPGSRETQYF.

The chain links TRBV5-5 to TRBJ2-1; no reliable D call. The CDR3 consists of 11 residues. V lost 6 bases and J 7 bases, leaving 8 bases between the germline ends. CDR1 SGHKS and CDR2 YYEKEE come from the germline V gene (reference sequence). The CDR3 DNA follows: TGTGCCAGCACCCTCGAGAATGAGCAGTTCTTC. It translates to CASTLENEQFF. Full variable domain (missing parts from reference TRBV5-5 and TRBJ2-1): DAGVTQSPTHLIKTRGQQVTLRCSPISGHKSVSWYQQVLGQGPQFIFQYYEKEERGRGNFPDRFSARQFPNYSSELNVNALLLGDSALYLCASTLENEQFFGPGTRLTVL.

V gene TRBV6-5 combines with J gene TRBJ1-1; D is undetermined. Germline lookup yields CDR1 MNHEY and CDR2 SVGAGI. V shed 2 bases and J shed 2 bases, with 6 bases lying between them. The CDR3 sequence is 13 residues long. This CDR3 is CASSYVQNTEAFF. In DNA, the CDR3 is TGTGCCAGCAGTTACGTCCAAAACACTGAAGCTTTCTTT.

The chain joins TRBV4-2 to TRBJ2-4, with a tentative D call TRBD2 (6 bases). Germline V gene lookup returns CDR1 LGHNA and CDR2 YNFKEQ. CDR3 length equals 14 residues. The V end lost 4 bases, the J end lost 1 base, and 8 bases lay between the germline ends. The CDR3 DNA is TGTGCCAGCAGCCTCGGGGGTGCCAAAAACATTCAGTACTTC. Its protein product is CASSLGGAKNIQYF.

The chain carries TRBV6-5 and TRBJ1-1; D gene ambiguous. Germline V CDR1 and CDR2: MNHEY, SVGAGI. The CDR3 loop spans 13 amino acids. Trimming removed 5 bases at V and 0 bases at J, with 7 bases between. The CDR3 reads CASSQQMNTEAFF. The CDR3 DNA follows: TGTGCCAGCAGTCAACAGATGAACACTGAAGCTTTCTTT.

This chain links TRBV7-6 with TRBJ2-3, with 10 bases lining up with TRBD2. This CDR3 region has 16 residues. V gave up 2 bases and J gave up 7 bases; unmatched junction bases: 9. Germline lookup yields CDR1 SGHVS and CDR2 FNYEAQ. CDR3 nucleotide sequence: TGTGCCAGCAGCTTATGGCTAGCGGGGGAGTTAAATACGCAGTATTTT. Its protein is CASSLWLAGELNTQYF. Complete variable domain (other parts from reference TRBV7-6 and TRBJ2-3): GAGVSQSPRYKVTKRGQDVALRCDPISGHVSLYWYRQALGQGPEFLTYFNYEAQQDKSGLPNDRFSAERPEGSISTLTIQRTEQRDSAMYRCASSLWLAGELNTQYFGPGTRLTVL.

V gene TRBV7-9 combines with J gene TRBJ1-1, with 11 nucleotides matching TRBD1. Trimming took 5 bases from V and 5 from J; bases not matched to a gene: 7. Looked up from germline, CDR1 is SEHNR and CDR2 is FQNEAQ (reference sequence). This CDR3 region has 15 residues. The DNA for the CDR3 is TGTGCCAGCAGCCCCGGGGACAGGGGGAAGACTGAAGCTTTCTTT. Its translation: CASSPGDRGKTEAFF.

V and J are TRBV2 and TRBJ2-2; D call uncertain. The germline gives CDR1 SNHLY, CDR2 FYNNEI. Trimming left V 6 bases short and J 1 base short, with 12 bases between. The CDR3 covers 15 residues. CDR3 loop: CASSLQRLNTGELFF. The CDR3 bases are TGTGCCAGCAGCCTACAAAGACTGAACACCGGGGAGCTGTTTTTT.

J is TRBJ1-5 and V is TRBV7-8; 9 positions agree with TRBD1. Germline lookup yields CDR1 SGHVS and CDR2 FQNEAQ. The CDR3 has 15 residues. The V gene end was trimmed by 5 bases and the J gene end by 3 bases; junction bases not matched to a gene: 5. CDR3: CASSLRQGVNQPQHF. The CDR3 DNA follows: TGTGCCAGCAGCCTCAGACAGGGGGTCAATCAGCCCCAGCATTTT. Full variable domain (remainder filled in from reference TRBV7-8 and TRBJ1-5): GAGVSQSPRYKVAKRGQDVALRCDPISGHVSLFWYQQALGQGPEFLTYFQNEAQLDKSGLPSDRFFAERPEGSVSTLKIQRTQQEDSAVYLCASSLRQGVNQPQHFGDGTRLSIL.